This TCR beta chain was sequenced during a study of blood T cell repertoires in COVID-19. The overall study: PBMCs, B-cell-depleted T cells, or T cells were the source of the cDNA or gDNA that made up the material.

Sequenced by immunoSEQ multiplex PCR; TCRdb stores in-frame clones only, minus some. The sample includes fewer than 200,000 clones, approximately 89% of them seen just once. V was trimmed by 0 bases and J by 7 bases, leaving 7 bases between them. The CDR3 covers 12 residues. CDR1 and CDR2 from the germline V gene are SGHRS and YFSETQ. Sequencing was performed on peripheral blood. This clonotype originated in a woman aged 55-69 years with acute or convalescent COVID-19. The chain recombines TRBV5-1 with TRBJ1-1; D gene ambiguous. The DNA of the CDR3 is TGCGCCAGCAGCTTGGAGGGAGTTGAAGCTTTCTTT. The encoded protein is CASSLEGVEAFF.